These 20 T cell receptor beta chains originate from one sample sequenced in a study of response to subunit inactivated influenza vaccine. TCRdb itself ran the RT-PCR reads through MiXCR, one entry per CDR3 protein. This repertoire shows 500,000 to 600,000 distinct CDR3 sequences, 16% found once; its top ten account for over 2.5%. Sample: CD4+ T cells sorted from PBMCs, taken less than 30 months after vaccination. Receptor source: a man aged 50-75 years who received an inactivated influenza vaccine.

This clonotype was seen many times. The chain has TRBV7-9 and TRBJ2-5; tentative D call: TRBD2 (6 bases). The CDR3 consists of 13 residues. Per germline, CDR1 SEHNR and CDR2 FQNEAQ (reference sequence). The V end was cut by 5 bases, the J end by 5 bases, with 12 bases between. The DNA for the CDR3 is TGTGCCAGCAGCCCCGTTGGGAGGGAGACCCAGTACTTC. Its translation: CASSPVGRETQYF.

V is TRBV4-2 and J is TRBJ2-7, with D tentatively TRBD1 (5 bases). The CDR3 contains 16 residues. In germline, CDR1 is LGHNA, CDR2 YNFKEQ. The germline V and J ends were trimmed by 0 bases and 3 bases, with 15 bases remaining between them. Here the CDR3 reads CASSQDSTVGLYEQYF. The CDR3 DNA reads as TGTGCCAGCAGCCAAGATTCGACGGTGGGGCTCTACGAGCAGTACTTC.

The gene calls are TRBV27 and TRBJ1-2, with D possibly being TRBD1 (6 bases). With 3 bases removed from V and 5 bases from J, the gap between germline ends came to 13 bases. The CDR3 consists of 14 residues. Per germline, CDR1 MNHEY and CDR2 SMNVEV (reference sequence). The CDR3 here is CASSFLGRGYGYTF. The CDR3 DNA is TGTGCCAGCAGTTTCCTTGGCAGGGGATATGGCTACACCTTC.

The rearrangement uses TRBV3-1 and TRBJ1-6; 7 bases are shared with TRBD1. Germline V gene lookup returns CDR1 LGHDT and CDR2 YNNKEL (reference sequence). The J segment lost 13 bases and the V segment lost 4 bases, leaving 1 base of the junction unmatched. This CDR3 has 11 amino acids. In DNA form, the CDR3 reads TGTGCCAGCAGCCGACAGGGTCCCCTCCACTTT. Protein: CASSRQGPLHF.

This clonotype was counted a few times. The CDR3 reads CASSYLRQGAPQPYF. CDR3 bases: TGTGCCAGCAGTTATCTTAGGCAGGGGGCCCCTCAACCGTACTTC. V gene TRBV6-5 combines with J gene TRBJ2-7, with 8 bases that match TRBD1. V gave up 3 bases and J gave up 12 bases; unmatched junction bases: 16. The CDR3 consists of 15 residues. Germline CDR1 is MNHEY and CDR2 is SVGAGI.

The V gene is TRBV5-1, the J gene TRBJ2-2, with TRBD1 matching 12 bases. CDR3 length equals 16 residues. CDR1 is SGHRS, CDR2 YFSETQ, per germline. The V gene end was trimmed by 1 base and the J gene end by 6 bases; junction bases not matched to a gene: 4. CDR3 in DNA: TGCGCCAGCAGCTTGCTGGGACAGGGGGCGTCCGGGGAGCTGTTTTTT. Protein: CASSLLGQGASGELFF. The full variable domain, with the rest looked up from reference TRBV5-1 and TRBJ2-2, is KAGVTQTPRYLIKTRGQQVTLSCSPISGHRSVSWYQQTPGQGLQFLFEYFSETQRNKGNFPGRFSGRQFSNSRSEMNVSTLELGDSALYLCASSLLGQGASGELFFGEGSRLTVL.

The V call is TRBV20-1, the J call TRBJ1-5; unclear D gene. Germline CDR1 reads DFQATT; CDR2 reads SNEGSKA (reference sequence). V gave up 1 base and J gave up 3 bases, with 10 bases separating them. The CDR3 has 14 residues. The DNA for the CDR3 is TGCAGTGCTAGAGGTACCCTAATCAATCAGCCCCAGCATTTT. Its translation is CSARGTLINQPQHF.

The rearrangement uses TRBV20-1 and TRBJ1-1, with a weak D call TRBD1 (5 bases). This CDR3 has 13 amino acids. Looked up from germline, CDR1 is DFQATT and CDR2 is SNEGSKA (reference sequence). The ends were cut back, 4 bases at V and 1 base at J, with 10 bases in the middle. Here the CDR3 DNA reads TGCAGTGCTAATCAGGGTGGGAACACTGAAGCTTTCTTT. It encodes CSANQGGNTEAFF.

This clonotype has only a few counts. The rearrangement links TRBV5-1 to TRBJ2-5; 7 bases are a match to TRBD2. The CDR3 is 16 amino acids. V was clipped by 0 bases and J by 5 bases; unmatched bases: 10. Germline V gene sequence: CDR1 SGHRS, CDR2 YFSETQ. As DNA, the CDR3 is TGCGCCAGCAGCTTGGAAGGACCCAAAGCGGGGGAGACCCAGTACTTC. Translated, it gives CASSLEGPKAGETQYF. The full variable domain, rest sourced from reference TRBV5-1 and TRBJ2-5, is KAGVTQTPRYLIKTRGQQVTLSCSPISGHRSVSWYQQTPGQGLQFLFEYFSETQRNKGNFPGRFSGRQFSNSRSEMNVSTLELGDSALYLCASSLEGPKAGETQYFGPGTRLLVL.

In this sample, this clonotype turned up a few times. CDR3 sequence: CASSLRGTGGTQYF. The CDR3 nucleotides are TGTGCCAGCAGCCTCAGGGGGACAGGGGGGACCCAGTACTTC. The chain is built from TRBV6-1 and TRBJ2-5, with 11 bases that match TRBD1. This CDR3 has 14 amino acids. V lost 6 bases, J lost 7 bases, and 7 bases stayed unmatched. The germline CDR1 and CDR2 sequences are MNHNS and SASEGT.

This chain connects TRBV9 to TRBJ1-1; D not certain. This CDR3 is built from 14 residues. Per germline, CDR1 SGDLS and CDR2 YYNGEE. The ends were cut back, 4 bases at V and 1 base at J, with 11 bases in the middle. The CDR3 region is CASSLKSGNTEAFF. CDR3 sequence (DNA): TGTGCCAGCAGCCTCAAGTCGGGGAACACTGAAGCTTTCTTT.

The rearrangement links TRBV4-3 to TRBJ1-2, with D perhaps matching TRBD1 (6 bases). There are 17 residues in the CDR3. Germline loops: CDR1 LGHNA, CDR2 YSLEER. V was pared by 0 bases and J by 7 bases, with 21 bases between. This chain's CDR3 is CASSQDVPGTTPGGYTF. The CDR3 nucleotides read TGCGCCAGCAGCCAAGATGTACCCGGGACAACCCCTGGTGGCTACACCTTC.

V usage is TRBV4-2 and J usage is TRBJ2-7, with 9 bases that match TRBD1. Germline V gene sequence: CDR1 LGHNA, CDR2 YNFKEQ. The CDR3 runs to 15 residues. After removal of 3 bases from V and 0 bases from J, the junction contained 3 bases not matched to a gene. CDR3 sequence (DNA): TGTGCCAGCAGCCAGGACAGGGGCCACTCCTACGAGCAGTACTTC. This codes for CASSQDRGHSYEQYF.

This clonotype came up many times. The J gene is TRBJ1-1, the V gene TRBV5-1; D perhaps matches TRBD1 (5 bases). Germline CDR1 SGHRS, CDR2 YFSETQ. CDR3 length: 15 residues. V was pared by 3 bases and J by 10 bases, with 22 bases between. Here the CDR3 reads CASSWDVAGRGRAFF. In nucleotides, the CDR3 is TGCGCCAGCAGCTGGGACGTCGCAGGGCGGGGGAGAGCTTTCTTT.

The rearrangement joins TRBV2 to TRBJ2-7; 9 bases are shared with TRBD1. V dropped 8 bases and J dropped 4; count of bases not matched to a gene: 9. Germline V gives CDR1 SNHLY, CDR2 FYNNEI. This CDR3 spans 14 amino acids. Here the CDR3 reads CASGKDRGMYEQYF. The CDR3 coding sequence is TGTGCCAGCGGAAAAGACAGGGGGATGTACGAGCAGTACTTC.

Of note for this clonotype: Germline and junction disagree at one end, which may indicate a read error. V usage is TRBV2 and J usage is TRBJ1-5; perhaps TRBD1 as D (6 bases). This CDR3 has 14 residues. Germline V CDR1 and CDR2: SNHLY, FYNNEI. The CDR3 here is CASSEDRINQPQHF. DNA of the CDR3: TGTGCCAGCAGCGAAGACAGGATTAATCAGCCCCAGCATTTT.

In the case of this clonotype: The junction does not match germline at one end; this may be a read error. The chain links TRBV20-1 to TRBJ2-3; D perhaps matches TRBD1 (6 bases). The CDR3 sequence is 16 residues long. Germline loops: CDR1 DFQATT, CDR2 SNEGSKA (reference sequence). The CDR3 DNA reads TGCTGTGCTAGAGTTCGACCCCTTACACAGGGTGATACGCAGTATTTT. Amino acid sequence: CCARVRPLTQGDTQYF.

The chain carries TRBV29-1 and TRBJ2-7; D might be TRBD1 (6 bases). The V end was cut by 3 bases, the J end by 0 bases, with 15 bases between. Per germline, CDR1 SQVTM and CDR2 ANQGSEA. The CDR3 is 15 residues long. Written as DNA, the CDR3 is TGCAGCGTTGACGCGAGGGGGAGCTCCTCCTACGAGCAGTACTTC. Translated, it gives CSVDARGSSSYEQYF.

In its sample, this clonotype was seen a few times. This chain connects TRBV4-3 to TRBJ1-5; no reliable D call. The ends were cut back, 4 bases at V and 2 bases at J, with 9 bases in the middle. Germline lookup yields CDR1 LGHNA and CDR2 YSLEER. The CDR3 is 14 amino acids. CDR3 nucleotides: TGCGCCAGCAGCCCTTCGTCGGGCAATCAGCCCCAGCATTTT. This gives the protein CASSPSSGNQPQHF.

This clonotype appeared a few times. The DNA for the CDR3 is TGCAGTGCTAGAGATCTTCAGACAGACTCCTACGAGCAGTACTTC. Residues: CSARDLQTDSYEQYF. This chain connects TRBV20-1 to TRBJ2-7; D might be TRBD1 (5 bases). The V and J ends lost 0 bases and 0 bases respectively, with 12 bases between them. The germline V gene has CDR1 DFQATT and CDR2 SNEGSKA (reference sequence). CDR3 length: 15 residues.